This TCR beta chain was profiled in a study of CD8 T cells in Susac syndrome (dated by TCRdb to about 2019). The study in broad terms: Repertoire sequencing was used to test whether CD8+ T cell activation and differentiation in Susac syndrome was antigen driven. The clonality of the CD8+ T cell repertoire was compared across more than 9 healthy donors, some 14 Susac syndrome patients and under 18 multiple sclerosis patients.

What the study reported, not specific to this receptor: The TCR sequencing and HLA analysis was acknowledged to have included a relatively small number of individuals.

As regards this clonotype: Its antigen is still unknown. One base away there is no much larger clone; base qualities are not given.

RNA was extracted with the RNeasy kit and about 0.5 to 1 ug was reverse transcribed using random hexamers. TCR beta CDR3 regions were amplified with the immunoSEQ multiplex PCR assay covering 54 Vbeta and 13 Jbeta segments. PCR amplification bias was corrected by using a synthetic template baseline for primer optimization and computational correction. Under the source paper's analysis protocol: Reads were annotated to V, D and J genes per IMGT and analyzed with immunoSEQ Analyzer, keeping only productive sequences. Clonality was calculated as one minus the Shannon entropy normalized by log2 of the number of productive unique sequences. Public and private clones were assessed among the 100 most prevalent clones of each patient and control. Clones were defined as Susac-specific when absent from the healthy and MS cohorts, from roughly 1,000 published viral clones and from other ImmuneACCESS disease sequences. TCRdb handled the public reads itself, with Q25 trimming in fastp and clone calling in MiXCR, and kept productive beta chains. CDR3 protein duplicates are merged, each entry listing the most common genes and DNA. Clone size and V and J calls follow TCRdb, not the original study. This sample holds 330,000 or so distinct CDR3 sequences; approximately 90% were observed only once. The leading ten clones occupy approximately 0.18% of the sample.

Peripheral blood CD8+ and CD4+ T cells from healthy donors, Susac syndrome patients and multiple sclerosis patients were profiled using high-throughput TCR beta sequencing. The multiple sclerosis controls were treatment-naive patients who had stable or active relapsing-remitting disease and met the revised McDonald criteria. Bulk CD8+ and CD4+ T cells were purified by magnetic negative isolation, whereas CD8+ TEMRA cells were enriched by FACS. Blood was collected in EDTA tubes and processed within 24 hours, with PBMCs isolated through density gradient centrifugation. PBMCs intended for TCR sequencing were frozen in liquid nitrogen and were later thawed in a 37 degrees C water bath. The sorted or isolated CD4+, CD8+ and CD8+ TEMRA cells reached a purity of at least 90%. The germline V gene encodes CDR1 MNHEY and CDR2 SMNVEV (reference sequence). After removal of 2 bases from V and 0 bases from J, the junction retains 7 bases not matched to a gene. The CDR3 covers 17 residues, taking in both the cysteine and the phenylalanine. Just the 51-base CDR3 DNA is kept, in frame starting at base 1.

This receptor was identified in a human donor with multiple sclerosis. The chain joins TRBV27 to TRBJ2-3, and 8 bases in between align with TRBD2. Sequenced: CD8+ T cells from PBMCs. CDR3 region: CASSLGLSGGSTDTQYF. The nucleotides are TGTGCCAGCAGTTTAGGACTAAGCGGGGGAAGCACAGATACGCAGTATTTT.